The 15 T cell receptor beta chains below come from one sample, sequenced in a study of cytomegalovirus exposure and HLA in healthy donors. Primers for the PCR totalled 60 Vbeta and 13 Jbeta. Data came from immunoSEQ multiplex PCR; TCRdb stores just in-frame clones and leaves some out. In the table there are 170,000 or so clones, approximately 80% of which are singletons. The material sequenced was PBMCs. The receptor set was obtained from a woman in her 50s in good health and CMV-seronegative.

The J gene is TRBJ2-2, the V gene TRBV5-4; a weak D match, TRBD1 (5 bases). Germline CDR1 and CDR2: SGHNT and YYREEE (reference sequence). The V and J ends lost 3 bases and 2 bases respectively, with 11 bases between them. This CDR3 has 15 amino acids. Here the CDR3 reads CASSSGHVNTGELFF. CDR3 DNA sequence: TGTGCCAGCAGCTCTGGACACGTCAACACCGGGGAGCTGTTTTTT.

The chain is built from TRBV28 and TRBJ1-2; D uncertain. In germline, CDR1 is MDHEN, CDR2 SYDVKM. Deletions cut 1 base from V and 9 bases from J, with 12 bases between. This CDR3 region has 13 residues. CDR3 bases: TGTGCCAGCAGTTTATATTCCGGGAGGAGCTACACCTTC. Translated: CASSLYSGRSYTF.

This clone was counted only a few times. This chain connects TRBV27 to TRBJ2-7, with D possibly TRBD1 on 5 matching bases. The ends were cut back, 5 bases at V and 0 bases at J, with 11 bases in the middle. The CDR3 is 14 residues long. CDR1 is MNHEY and CDR2 is SMNVEV in the germline V gene (reference sequence). CDR3 in amino acids: CASSRQTASYEQYF. In nucleotides, the CDR3 is TGTGCCAGCAGTCGACAGACAGCCTCCTACGAGCAGTACTTC.

The chain combines TRBV5-4 with TRBJ2-2; 12 bases line up with TRBD2. CDR1 and CDR2 from the germline V gene are SGHNT and YYREEE (reference sequence). There are 15 residues in the CDR3. Trimming took 4 bases from V and 10 from J; bases not matched to a gene: 8. DNA for the CDR3: TGTGCCAGCAGCAGGACTAGCGGGGAGGGTTTGGAGCTGTTTTTT. Translation gives CASSRTSGEGLELFF.

With respect to this clone: A junction end diverges from the germline sequence, so it may reflect a read error. V gene TRBV4-3 combines with J gene TRBJ1-2, with a possible D match to TRBD1 (5 bases). Germline CDR1 reads LGHNA; CDR2 reads YSLEER. The CDR3 is made up of 15 amino acids. This CDR3 is CASSQDLQGYYGCTF. The DNA of the CDR3 is TGCGCCAGCAGCCAAGATCTCCAGGGATACTATGGCTGCACCTTC.

CDR3 in DNA: TGTGCCAGCAGCTTTCGCCTAGCGGGGGGGGAGCAGTTCTTC. It yields the protein CASSFRLAGGEQFF. The chain joins TRBV5-8 to TRBJ2-1; the match to TRBD2 covers 12 bases. The germline V gene has CDR1 SGHTS and CDR2 YDEGEE. This CDR3 comprises 14 residues. V was pared by 2 bases and J by 10 bases, with 4 bases of the junction left unmatched.

V gene TRBV30 combines with J gene TRBJ2-1, with 8 bases lining up with TRBD2. Trimming took 0 bases from V and 5 from J; bases not matched to a gene: 3. The germline V gene encodes CDR1 GTSNPN and CDR2 SVGIG (reference sequence). The length of the CDR3 is 14 residues. CDR3 sequence reads: CAWSVTGGDNEQFF. CDR3 bases: TGTGCCTGGAGTGTAACGGGGGGGGACAATGAGCAGTTCTTC.

The genes are TRBV2 and TRBJ1-2; TRBD1 matches 7 bases. V lost 6 bases to trimming and J lost 1 base; unmatched junction nucleotides: 5. Germline-derived CDR1 and CDR2 are SNHLY and FYNNEI. This CDR3 contains 14 residues. DNA of the CDR3: TGTGCCAGCAGCCCCGGGACAGATAACTATGGCTACACCTTC. As protein: CASSPGTDNYGYTF.

This clone appeared once. The V and J genes are TRBV4-1 and TRBJ2-7; a possible D gene is TRBD1 (6 bases). The CDR3 is 18 residues long. CDR1 and CDR2 (germline): MGHRA, YSYEKL. Trimming removed 2 bases at V and 2 bases at J, with 22 bases between. Here the CDR3 reads CASSQIKPGHLSTYEQYF. Here the CDR3 DNA reads TGCGCCAGCAGCCAAATTAAGCCGGGACACCTTTCTACCTACGAGCAGTACTTC.

This chain links TRBV7-2 with TRBJ2-7, with D possibly TRBD1 on 5 matching bases. The CDR3 totals 14 residues. Germline-derived CDR1 and CDR2 are SGHTA and FQGNSA. Between the trimmed V and J ends, which lost 3 bases and 0 bases, there was a span of 9 bases. Here the CDR3 DNA reads TGTGCCAGCAGCTTCAGTCAGGGCTCCTACGAGCAGTACTTC. Its translation is CASSFSQGSYEQYF.

The chain is built from TRBV27 and TRBJ2-7; tentative D call: TRBD1 (6 bases). This CDR3 comprises 19 residues. The germline V gene has CDR1 MNHEY and CDR2 SMNVEV (reference sequence). The V gene lost 3 bases and the J gene lost 3 bases, with 27 bases spanning the gap. The CDR3 bases are TGTGCCAGCAGTTTTCAAAGGGGGACGTTTTGGGGGTCTGGCTACGAGCAGTACTTC. The encoded protein is CASSFQRGTFWGSGYEQYF.

The rearrangement uses TRBV12-5 and TRBJ2-1; TRBD2 agrees at 10 bases. Germline V gene lookup returns CDR1 LGHNT and CDR2 FRNRAP. The CDR3 loop spans 16 amino acids. The V segment lost 3 bases and the J segment 0 bases; nucleotides outside the gene matches: 2. As DNA, the CDR3 is TGTGCTAGTGGTTTTATAGCGGGAGGCTCCTACAATGAGCAGTTCTTC. Its protein product is CASGFIAGGSYNEQFF.

J is TRBJ1-2 and V is TRBV23-1, with 9 nucleotides matching TRBD1. TRBV23-1 is placed among ORFs of uncertain function. CDR3 length: 16 residues. V was pared by 2 bases and J by 4 bases, with 8 bases of the junction left unmatched. In nucleotides, the CDR3 is TGCGCCAGCAGTCAACAGACAGGGGGTCGGGGCTATGGCTACACCTTC. Its protein product is CASSQQTGGRGYGYTF.

The chain recombines TRBV30 with TRBJ1-4; D is unresolved. V lost 2 bases, J lost 3 bases, and 7 bases lay in between. From germline, CDR1 is GTSNPN and CDR2 SVGIG (reference sequence). This CDR3 region has 13 residues. CDR3 loop: CAWSRGPNEKLFF. The CDR3 region has the DNA TGTGCCTGGAGTCGGGGTCCTAATGAAAAACTGTTTTTT.

The chain uses TRBV5-1 and TRBJ1-1, with 7 bases fitting TRBD1. V lost 0 bases to trimming and J lost 4 bases; unmatched junction nucleotides: 6. Germline V gene sequence: CDR1 SGHRS, CDR2 YFSETQ. This CDR3 has 15 amino acids. The CDR3 here is CASSLEGQLSTEAFF. The CDR3 DNA reads TGCGCCAGCAGCTTGGAGGGACAGCTAAGCACTGAAGCTTTCTTT.